This is a list of T cell receptor beta chains from one sample in a study of shared clonotypes between healthy human individuals. Repertoires were generated with immunoSEQ multiplex PCR, while TCRdb's copy carries only in-frame clones and drops some. The table has some 2,000,000 clones, about 95% seen once. The sample taken for sequencing was naive CD8+ T cells sorted from blood. All receptors derive from a man aged 18 to 30 in good health. The CDR3 runs from the conserved cysteine through the conserved F or W. Not every row has a clone size; where given, it reads once, few, many or a size class.

>NA|TRBV7-9
CASSLRHMPPYNEQFF
>NA|TRBV11-2
CASSLGPGQLYGYTF
>NA|TRBV10-2
CASSEQGLKNIQYF
>NA|TRBV6-1
CASSPRDRAHNEQFF
>NA|TRBV5-6
CASRAWGTDTQYF
>NA|TRBV9
CASSVGDSQAYEQYF
>NA|TRBV30
CAWSTKAGTGVFTDTQYF
>NA|TRBV13
CASSTQVYGYTF
>NA|TRBV2
CASRGGWNEQFF
>NA|TRBV5-1
CASSLEPAAYEQYF
>NA|TRBV27
CASMESGGLNTEAFF
>NA|TRBV18
CASSPHQGAESPLHF
>NA|TRBV9
CASSVGTLREQFF
>NA|TRBV9
CASSVEAGQPLDTQYF
>NA|TRBV2
CAGTGWQDTQYF
>NA|TRBV4-1
CASSQGVGLTGELFF
>NA|TRBV4-1
CASSQDTGTWMGYTF
>NA|TRBV2
CAGQRTGGNSNSPLHF
>NA|TRBV7-9
CASSTLLGLASDYEQYF
>NA|TRBV11-2
CASSLGGWGGRPYEQYF
>NA|TRBV27
CASSGTRPGELFF
>NA|TRBV9
CASSVDVGYGYEQYF
>NA|TRBV2
CASEWTRTLGIYPLSF
>NA|TRBV5-5
CASSLWGLDGYTF
>NA|TRBV30
CAWSSGNEQFF
>NA|TRBV29-1
CSVDRGRSDEQFF
>NA|TRBV27
CASSLSSTDTQYF
>NA|TRBV6-5
CASSYLGQGRTDTQYF
>NA|TRBV28
CASSHTGTENSPLHF
>NA|TRBV9
CASSLDQGPPYEQYF
>NA|TRBV28
CASSLWTGGQDTQYF
>NA|TRBV6-5
CASALGVFGELFF
>NA|TRBV9
CASSVDPLDTLSTDTQYF
>NA|TRBV27
CASSLAENYGYTF
>NA|TRBV13
CASSSQDGNTGELFF
>NA|TRBV2
CASSEWVAERTDTQYF
>NA|TRBV19
CASSAGQGRDEQFF
>few|TRBV5-6
CASSFRYEQYF
>NA|TRBV6-5
CASTKDRGGTQYF
>few|TRBV2
CASSEGGELFF
>NA|TRBV4-1
CASSLGQGQFTEAFF
>NA|TRBV6-6
CASSYSRGYQPQHF
>NA|TRBV28
CASSLDEQNQPQHF
>once|TRBV7-9
CASSTNRASGANVLTF
>NA|TRBV4-1
CASSQVWGQGKPNYGYTF